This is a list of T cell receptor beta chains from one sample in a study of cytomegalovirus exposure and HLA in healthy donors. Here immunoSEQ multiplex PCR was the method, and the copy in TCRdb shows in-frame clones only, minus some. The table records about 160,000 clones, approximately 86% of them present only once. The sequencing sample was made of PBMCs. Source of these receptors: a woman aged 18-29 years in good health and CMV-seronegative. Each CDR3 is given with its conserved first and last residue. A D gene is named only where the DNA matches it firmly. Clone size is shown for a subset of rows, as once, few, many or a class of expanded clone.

CASLGLAGGVQGEQFF	TGTGCCAGCCTGGGACTAGCGGGGGGCGTCCAGGGTGAGCAGTTCTTC	.	TRBD2	TRBJ2-1	TRBV18
CASSYSGQGYHGELFF	TGTGCCAGCAGTTACTCGGGACAGGGGTATCACGGGGAGCTGTTTTTT	.	TRBD1	TRBJ2-2	TRBV6-5
CASSLSPGTVYEQYF	TGTGCCAGCAGCCTAAGTCCCGGGACAGTCTACGAGCAGTACTTC	.	TRBD1	TRBJ2-7	TRBV11-2
CASRYRTDTQYF	TGTGCCAGCAGGTACAGAACAGATACGCAGTATTTT	.	.	TRBJ2-3	TRBV2
CASSQDRGGGYEQYF	TGTGCCAGCAGCCAAGATCGGGGAGGGGGCTACGAGCAGTACTTC	few	.	TRBJ2-7	TRBV14
CASSSNQGPTGYTF	TGTGCCAGCAGCTCCAACCAGGGCCCCACCGGCTACACCTTC	.	.	TRBJ1-2	TRBV7-6
CASSFDPGGRDDYGYTF	TGCGCCAGCAGCTTCGATCCAGGGGGCCGAGATGACTATGGCTACACCTTC	.	TRBD1	TRBJ1-2	TRBV5-1
CASSEAFGPGGEQYF	TGTGCCAGCAGTGAAGCGTTCGGCCCGGGGGGCGAGCAGTACTTC	.	TRBD2	TRBJ2-7	TRBV2
CSVWTGMNTEAFF	TGCAGCGTCTGGACAGGGATGAACACTGAAGCTTTCTTT	once	TRBD1	TRBJ1-1	TRBV29-1
CAWSVHRGNTIYF	TGTGCCTGGAGTGTACACCGTGGAAACACCATATATTTT	.	.	TRBJ1-3	TRBV30
CASSLAPAGLPKTQYF	TGTGCCAGCAGCTTAGCCCCAGCGGGACTTCCCAAGACCCAGTACTTC	once	TRBD2	TRBJ2-5	TRBV7-2
CASSPRDPRTDTQYF	TGTGCCAGCAGCCCCAGGGATCCACGCACAGATACGCAGTATTTT	.	.	TRBJ2-3	TRBV7-9
CATRIDRDRALYEQYF	TGTGCCACCAGAATCGACCGGGACAGGGCCCTCTACGAGCAGTACTTC	.	TRBD1	TRBJ2-7	TRBV15
CAWSASNTEAFF	TGTGCCTGGAGTGCTTCGAACACTGAAGCTTTCTTT	.	.	TRBJ1-1	TRBV30
CASSFTGETEAFF	TGTGCCAGCAGCTTTACAGGGGAGACTGAAGCTTTCTTT	.	TRBD1	TRBJ1-1	TRBV7-8
CASRLGQLNTEAFF	TGTGCCAGTAGGTTGGGACAGCTGAACACTGAAGCTTTCTTT	.	TRBD1	TRBJ1-1	TRBV19
CASSIGRLAGGFAYEQYF	TGTGCCAGTAGTATAGGGAGACTAGCGGGAGGATTCGCCTACGAGCAGTACTTC	.	TRBD2	TRBJ2-7	TRBV19
CAIMARARGYTF	TGTGCCATCATGGCGCGGGCACGAGGCTACACCTTC	.	.	TRBJ1-2	TRBV10-3
CASSGTHYGYTF	TGCGCCAGCAGCGGGACTCACTATGGCTACACCTTC	.	.	TRBJ1-2	TRBV5-1
CASSPEVWQLDGYTF	TGCGCCAGCAGCCCCGAGGTTTGGCAGTTGGATGGCTACACCTTC	.	.	TRBJ1-2	TRBV5-1
CASRTGSGLSDTQYF	TGTGCCAGCAGAACCGGGAGTGGGCTTTCGGATACGCAGTATTTT	.	.	TRBJ2-3	TRBV7-2
CASSGPGQGAPQETQYF	TGTGCCAGCAGTGGACCGGGACAGGGGGCCCCCCAAGAGACCCAGTACTTC	.	TRBD1	TRBJ2-5	TRBV25-1
CASSYGQGAAYGYTF	TGTGCCAGCAGCTACGGACAGGGGGCTGCTTATGGCTACACCTTC	once	TRBD1	TRBJ1-2	TRBV13
CSVAGGTGSNQPQHF	TGCAGCGTTGCAGGGGGGACAGGGAGCAATCAGCCCCAGCATTTT	.	TRBD1	TRBJ1-5	TRBV29-1
CASSQGPAGGPSNEQFF	TGTGCCAGCAGCCAAGGCCCGGCGGGAGGGCCCTCGAATGAGCAGTTCTTC	.	TRBD2	TRBJ2-1	TRBV4-2
CASSSSAQGSDTGELFF	TGCGCCAGCAGCTCGTCGGCCCAGGGATCGGACACCGGGGAGCTGTTTTTT	.	.	TRBJ2-2	TRBV5-1
CASSPDRAAETQYF	TGTGCCAGCAGCCCAGACAGGGCCGCAGAGACCCAGTACTTC	.	TRBD1	TRBJ2-5	TRBV7-2
CASSEGLAGREQYF	TGTGCCAGCAGTGAGGGACTAGCGGGAAGGGAGCAGTACTTC	.	TRBD2	TRBJ2-7	TRBV6-5
CASSQSRTGGWKGYTF	TGCGCCAGCAGCCAATCCCGAACGGGGGGCTGGAAAGGCTACACCTTC	.	.	TRBJ1-2	TRBV4-3
CSVTGLAGGRPNYEQYF	TGCAGCGTGACCGGACTAGCGGGGGGCCGGCCGAACTACGAGCAGTACTTC	.	TRBD2	TRBJ2-7	TRBV29-1
CASSVDDYATDTQYF	TGTGCCAGCAGCGTAGATGACTACGCCACAGATACGCAGTATTTT	.	.	TRBJ2-3	TRBV9
CASSSTGTGNTGELFF	TGCGCCAGCAGCTCCACCGGGACAGGGAACACCGGGGAGCTGTTTTTT	.	TRBD1	TRBJ2-2	TRBV5-1
CASSSGTDSYEQYF	TGTGCCAGCAGTTCCGGGACAGACTCCTACGAGCAGTACTTC	.	TRBD1	TRBJ2-7	TRBV7-2
CASSLGQGGGQPQHF	TGTGCCAGCAGCCTCGGACAGGGAGGGGGTCAGCCCCAGCATTTT	.	TRBD1	TRBJ1-5	TRBV5-5
CSFGQGNTEAFF	TGCAGCTTTGGACAGGGTAACACTGAAGCTTTCTTT	.	TRBD1	TRBJ1-1	TRBV29-1
CASSLRSGQGNSPLHF	TGTGCCAGCAGCTTACGGTCCGGACAGGGCAATTCACCCCTCCACTTT	.	TRBD1	TRBJ1-6	TRBV7-9
CASSLTQGTADTQYF	TGTGCCAGCAGTCTTACACAGGGAACGGCAGATACGCAGTATTTT	.	.	TRBJ2-3	TRBV27
CASSLGDTGELFF	TGCGCCAGCAGCTTGGGAGACACCGGGGAGCTGTTTTTT	few	.	TRBJ2-2	TRBV5-1
CSVGQGRSYEQYF	TGCAGCGTTGGGCAGGGGCGCTCCTACGAGCAGTACTTC	.	.	TRBJ2-7	TRBV29-1
CASSQVTGQNIYEQYF	TGTGCCAGCAGCCAAGTAACGGGACAGAATATCTACGAGCAGTACTTC	.	TRBD1	TRBJ2-7	TRBV14
CASSPPRFTSGATSGSYEQYF	TGTGCCAGCTCACCACCGCGATTCACTAGCGGGGCAACTTCCGGCTCCTACGAGCAGTACTTC	.	TRBD2	TRBJ2-7	TRBV18
CASSRLAGEGYEQYF	TGCGCCAGCAGCCGATTAGCGGGAGAGGGTTACGAGCAGTACTTC	.	TRBD2	TRBJ2-7	TRBV4-3
CASSHGQGMDEKLFF	TGTGCCAGCAGCCATGGACAGGGTATGGACGAAAAACTGTTTTTT	.	TRBD1	TRBJ1-4	TRBV7-9
CASSSRTGYEQYF	TGTGCCAGCAGCTCCCGGACAGGCTACGAGCAGTACTTC	.	TRBD1	TRBJ2-7	TRBV7-2
CASSIDRISGYTF	TGTGCCAGTAGTATCGATAGAATAAGTGGCTACACCTTC	.	.	TRBJ1-2	TRBV19
CASGLVGEGYTEAFF	TGTGCTAGTGGTTTGGTAGGGGAGGGGTACACTGAAGCTTTCTTT	.	.	TRBJ1-1	TRBV12-5
CASSFPQEEPTLHSNQPQHF	TGTGCCAGCAGCTTTCCCCAAGAGGAACCCACCCTTCATAGCAATCAGCCCCAGCATTTT	.	.	TRBJ1-5	TRBV7-6
CASSVGWEGLTHYGYTF	TGTGCCAGCAGCGTAGGGTGGGAGGGCTTGACCCACTATGGCTACACCTTC	once	.	TRBJ1-2	TRBV9
CASSYSTGATNEKLFF	TGTGCCAGCAGTTACTCGACAGGCGCAACTAATGAAAAACTGTTTTTT	.	.	TRBJ1-4	TRBV6-5
CASSRGQVSNQPQHF	TGTGCCAGCAGTCGAGGACAGGTTAGCAATCAGCCCCAGCATTTT	.	TRBD1	TRBJ1-5	TRBV7-9
CASSRGHNLPYEQYF	TGTGCCAGCAGCCGGGGACACAACCTTCCCTACGAGCAGTACTTC	.	.	TRBJ2-7	TRBV7-8
CASSSGSSLRGYTF	TGTGCCAGCAGTTCCGGGAGTTCGTTGAGGGGCTACACCTTC	.	.	TRBJ1-2	TRBV6-5
CASSAGTSGEETQYF	TGTGCCAGCAGCGCCGGGACTAGCGGGGAAGAGACCCAGTACTTC	.	TRBD2	TRBJ2-5	TRBV7-9
CASSIRFTGANVLTF	TGTGCCAGTAGTATACGGTTCACTGGGGCCAACGTCCTGACTTTC	.	.	TRBJ2-6	TRBV19
CASSLGGRTTNEKLFF	TGTGCCAGCAGCCTGGGGGGACGGACAACTAATGAAAAACTGTTTTTT	once	.	TRBJ1-4	TRBV7-6
CSVEFTAETQYF	TGCAGCGTTGAGTTCACAGCCGAGACCCAGTACTTC	.	.	TRBJ2-5	TRBV29-1
CASSFGSRGRMNTEAFF	TGTGCCAGCAGCTTTGGGAGCAGGGGCCGCATGAACACTGAAGCTTTCTTT	.	.	TRBJ1-1	TRBV5-4
CASSSRTGALANYGYTF	TGTGCCAGCAGTTCTCGGACAGGGGCATTAGCTAACTATGGCTACACCTTC	.	TRBD1	TRBJ1-2	TRBV27
CAATNDGSYEQYF	TGTGCCGCTACTAATGACGGAAGCTACGAGCAGTACTTC	.	.	TRBJ2-7	TRBV30